Listed here is a single T cell receptor (beta chain). This entry is derived from a study of blood T cell repertoires in COVID-19. The data were produced by immunoSEQ multiplex PCR, yet TCRdb's version contains in-frame clones alone and is incomplete. This sample has some 100,000 clones, with about 84% found just once. Trimming removed 3 bases at V and 4 bases at J, with 13 bases between. There are 14 residues in the CDR3. CDR1 SGHNT and CDR2 YYREEE come from the germline V gene (reference sequence). The origin of this receptor is a man older than 75 with active or convalescent COVID-19. The material sequenced was peripheral blood. J is TRBJ1-2 and V is TRBV5-4; D might be TRBD1 (6 bases). Written as DNA, the CDR3 is TGTGCCAGCAGCTACAAGGGACAACTCTATGGCTACACCTTC. Its translation: CASSYKGQLYGYTF. Full variable domain (outside the CDR3, taken from reference TRBV5-4 and TRBJ1-2): ETGVTQSPTHLIKTRGQQVTLRCSSQSGHNTVSWYQQALGQGPQFIFQYYREEENGRGNFPPRFSGLQFPNYSSELNVNALELDDSALYLCASSYKGQLYGYTFGSGTRLTVV.